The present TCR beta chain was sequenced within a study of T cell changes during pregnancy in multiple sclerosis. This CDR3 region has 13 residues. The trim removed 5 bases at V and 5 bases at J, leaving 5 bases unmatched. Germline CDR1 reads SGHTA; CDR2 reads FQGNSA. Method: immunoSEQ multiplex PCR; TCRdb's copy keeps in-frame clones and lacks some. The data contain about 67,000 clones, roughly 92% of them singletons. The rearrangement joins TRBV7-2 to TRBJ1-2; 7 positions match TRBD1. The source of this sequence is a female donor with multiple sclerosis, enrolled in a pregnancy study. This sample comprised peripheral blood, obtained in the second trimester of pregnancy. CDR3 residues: CASSIGQEYGYTF. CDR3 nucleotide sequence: TGTGCCAGCAGCATCGGACAGGAATATGGCTACACCTTC.